Reported below is one TCR beta chain. Its antigen remains unknown. Here immunoSEQ multiplex PCR was the method, and the copy in TCRdb shows in-frame clones only, minus some. The repertoire holds 150,000 to 200,000 clones, over 80% seen once, with 4.3% in the top ten. The sample comes from a study of T cell responses to AZD1222 COVID-19 vaccine. CDR1 and CDR2 from the germline V gene are MNHEY and SVGEGT. Between the trimmed V and J ends, which lost 2 bases and 2 bases, there was a span of 10 bases. The CDR3 totals 14 residues. Findings of the study overall: Baseline seropositivity occurred in only a handful of AZD1222 recipients. Donors were mostly white British, more females; clonal diversity possibly underestimated.

This TCR was recovered from an adult who received the MenACWY meningococcal vaccine as a control. The chain recombines TRBV6-2 or TRBV6-3 with TRBJ2-7, with D unclear. The material sequenced was peripheral blood, taken 28 days after the second dose of the MenACWY control vaccine. The CDR3 DNA sequence: TGTGCCAGCAGTTACAGCCAGGCCCCCTACGAGCAGTACTTC. Translated, it gives CASSYSQAPYEQYF.